Below are 26 T cell receptor beta chains sequenced from a single sample in a study of blood T cell repertoires in COVID-19. Libraries were prepared by immunoSEQ multiplex PCR; TCRdb keeps only in-frame clonotypes and omits some of them. This table holds around 400,000 clones, about nine tenths found once. The sequencing input was PBMCs or T cells enriched from blood (not recorded which). Source of these receptors: a woman between 35 and 50 years old who had been exposed to COVID-19.

This clone came up a few times. This chain connects TRBV29-1 to TRBJ2-5, with a tentative D call TRBD1 (6 bases). This CDR3 contains 15 residues. Trimming left V 1 base short and J 5 bases short, with 17 bases between. CDR1 SQVTM and CDR2 ANQGSEA come from the germline V gene. CDR3 sequence reads: CSVEGTAYSIETQYF. The CDR3 DNA reads as TGCAGCGTTGAAGGGACAGCTTATAGTATCGAGACCCAGTACTTC.

This chain joins TRBV2 and TRBJ2-5, with D possibly TRBD2 on 5 matching bases. This CDR3 has 15 amino acids. Germline CDR1 reads SNHLY; CDR2 reads FYNNEI. The V and J ends lost 8 bases and 4 bases respectively, with 20 bases between them. CDR3 amino acids: CASGVEGLLSETQYF. CDR3 bases: TGTGCCAGCGGGGTGGAAGGACTGCTCTCAGAGACCCAGTACTTC.

V is TRBV9 and J is TRBJ1-2; 9 positions match TRBD1. After removal of 0 bases from V and 6 bases from J, the junction contained 12 bases not matched to a gene. The CDR3 has 17 residues. CDR1 is SGDLS and CDR2 is YYNGEE in the germline V gene. The CDR3 DNA is TGTGCCAGCAGCGTAGTCAACGGGGGAACAGGGGGCGATGGCTACACCTTC. This codes for CASSVVNGGTGGDGYTF.

This sequence joins TRBV5-1 and TRBJ2-1; TRBD2 is a possible D gene (7 bases). The CDR3 loop spans 14 amino acids. CDR1 and CDR2 from the germline V gene are SGHRS and YFSETQ. The germline V and J ends were trimmed by 4 bases and 8 bases, with 16 bases remaining between them. The CDR3 DNA reads TGCGCCAGCAGCACCAGGGGAAGCGGGGATGAGCAGTTCTTC. Protein: CASSTRGSGDEQFF. Together with reference TRBV5-1 and TRBJ2-1, the CDR3 gives the full variable domain: KAGVTQTPRYLIKTRGQQVTLSCSPISGHRSVSWYQQTPGQGLQFLFEYFSETQRNKGNFPGRFSGRQFSNSRSEMNVSTLELGDSALYLCASSTRGSGDEQFFGPGTRLTVL.

Note on this clone: Other DNA variants within this sample encode the same CDR3. The rearrangement uses TRBV7-9 and TRBJ1-5; D gene uncertain. Germline V gene sequence: CDR1 SEHNR, CDR2 FQNEAQ (reference sequence). CDR3 size: 14 residues. V was shortened by 1 base and J by 4 bases, with 8 bases between the two germline ends. The DNA for the CDR3 is TGTGCCAGCAGCTTAGGGGGAGGGAATCAGCCCCAGCATTTT. It encodes CASSLGGGNQPQHF.

This clone occurred once. This chain joins TRBV19 and TRBJ1-5; D is undetermined. Germline CDR1 and CDR2: LNHDA and SQIVND (reference sequence). The CDR3 sequence is 15 residues long. V dropped 7 bases and J dropped 4 bases, with 17 bases sitting between them. CDR3 sequence reads: CASTPVGFRNQPQHF. In DNA form, the CDR3 reads TGTGCCAGTACCCCCGTCGGATTCAGGAATCAGCCCCAGCATTTT.

This sequence joins TRBV2 and TRBJ1-1; tentative D call: TRBD1 (6 bases). The CDR3 is 12 residues long. V was shortened by 7 bases and J by 7 bases, with 13 bases between the two germline ends. Germline values: CDR1 SNHLY, CDR2 FYNNEI. The DNA of the CDR3 is TGTGCCAGCAAGGGTTGGACAGATGAAGCTTTCTTT. Translated: CASKGWTDEAFF.

This clone came up a few times. The V call is TRBV4-1, the J call TRBJ1-2; TRBD1 agrees at 7 bases. The CDR3 totals 14 residues. V lost 2 bases and J lost 4; bases outside the gene matches: 4. CDR1 and CDR2 (germline): MGHRA, YSYEKL. CDR3 sequence reads: CASSQLTGSYGYTF. The CDR3 DNA sequence: TGCGCCAGCAGCCAACTGACAGGGAGCTATGGCTACACCTTC.

J is TRBJ1-4 and V is TRBV2; D may be TRBD1 (6 bases). Trimming took off 7 bases at V and 8 bases at J, with 17 bases between the two ends. This CDR3 comprises 14 residues. Germline loops: CDR1 SNHLY, CDR2 FYNNEI. CDR3 protein: CASTRGRGLEKLFF. The DNA for the CDR3 is TGTGCCAGCACCCGTGGCAGGGGATTGGAAAAACTGTTTTTT.

CDR3 amino acids: CASSLVASGGEKLFF. The CDR3 region has the DNA TGTGCCAGCAGCCTAGTTGCCTCCGGAGGTGAAAAACTGTTTTTT. The chain has TRBV7-9 and TRBJ1-4; D is unclear. Trimming cost V 5 bases and J 7 bases, with 17 bases left between them. Germline values: CDR1 SEHNR, CDR2 FQNEAQ (reference sequence). The CDR3 covers 15 residues.

The J gene is TRBJ2-1, the V gene TRBV7-2, with TRBD2 matching 9 bases. In germline, CDR1 is SGHTA, CDR2 FQGNSA. With 1 base clipped from V and 6 bases from J, the junction kept 4 bases outside the gene matches. This CDR3 is 15 amino acids long. The CDR3 reads CASSLGSGGGNEQFF. The CDR3 DNA reads as TGTGCCAGCAGCTTAGGTAGCGGGGGAGGCAATGAGCAGTTCTTC. The full variable domain, completed using reference TRBV7-2 and TRBJ2-1, is GAGVSQSPSNKVTEKGKDVELRCDPISGHTALYWYRQSLGQGLEFLIYFQGNSAPDKSGLPSDRFSAERTGGSVSTLTIQRTQQEDSAVYLCASSLGSGGGNEQFFGPGTRLTVL.

The genes are TRBV6-5 and TRBJ1-2; D gene ambiguous. V lost 2 bases and J 2 bases, leaving 15 bases between the germline ends. The CDR3 contains 16 residues. Germline V gene lookup returns CDR1 MNHEY and CDR2 SVGAGI. DNA for the CDR3: TGTGCCAGCAGTTACCGTCCTGTGTGGGCCAACTATGGCTACACCTTC. It translates to CASSYRPVWANYGYTF.

This chain joins TRBV30 and TRBJ2-5; TRBD1 agrees at 7 bases. This CDR3 has 15 residues. The germline V gene has CDR1 GTSNPN and CDR2 SVGIG (reference sequence). V shed 0 bases and J 5 bases; nucleotides not matched to a gene: 9. The CDR3 DNA is TGTGCCTGGAGTGTCCAAACAGGGGTGGGGGAGACCCAGTACTTC. The encoded protein is CAWSVQTGVGETQYF. Full variable domain (outside the CDR3, taken from reference TRBV30 and TRBJ2-5): SQTIHQWPATLVQPVGSPLSLECTVEGTSNPNLYWYRQAAGRGLQLLFYSVGIGQISSEVPQNLSASRPQDRQFILSSKKLLLSDSGFYLCAWSVQTGVGETQYFGPGTRLLVL.

The J gene is TRBJ2-5, the V gene TRBV5-6, with D tentatively TRBD2 (6 bases). This CDR3 region has 14 residues. Germline V lookup: CDR1 SGHDT, CDR2 YYEEEE. The V and J ends lost 7 bases and 7 bases respectively, with 20 bases between them. The CDR3: CASDQAGKSGTQYF. In DNA, the CDR3 is TGTGCCAGCGACCAGGCGGGGAAGAGCGGGACCCAGTACTTC.

The CDR3 sequence is CASSRGTGNYGYTF. As DNA, the CDR3 is TGTGCCAGCAGCCGCGGGACGGGGAACTATGGCTACACCTTC. The rearrangement uses TRBV7-2 and TRBJ1-2; D might be TRBD1 (5 bases). The CDR3 loop spans 14 amino acids. V lost 5 bases, J lost 2 bases, and 12 bases lay in between. Germline assignment: CDR1 SGHTA and CDR2 FQGNSA.

V is TRBV7-3 and J is TRBJ2-1; 10 bases map to TRBD2. With V trimmed by 5 bases and J by 7 bases, 14 bases remained unmatched. The germline V gene has CDR1 SGHTA and CDR2 FQGTGA. The CDR3 has 17 amino acids. CDR3 loop: CASSRVALAGDWNEQFF. The CDR3 DNA sequence: TGTGCCAGCAGCCGAGTGGCGCTAGCGGGAGATTGGAATGAGCAGTTCTTC.

This chain connects TRBV6-6 to TRBJ1-1; possible D gene TRBD1, 5 bases. The CDR3 spans 12 residues. Between the trimmed V and J ends, which lost 5 bases and 12 bases, there was a span of 16 bases. Germline loops: CDR1 MNHNY, CDR2 SVGAGI (reference sequence). Here the CDR3 DNA reads TGTGCCAGCAGTGCCCGCGGGGGGGTACCTTTCTTT. Its protein product is CASSARGGVPFF.

The J gene is TRBJ2-1, the V gene TRBV5-6; D not certain. The CDR3 has 13 amino acids. The V and J ends lost 2 bases and 3 bases respectively, with 6 bases between them. Germline loops: CDR1 SGHDT, CDR2 YYEEEE. CDR3 bases: TGTGCCAGCAGCTTCCGCGGCTACAATGAGCAGTTCTTC. Residues: CASSFRGYNEQFF.

The CDR3 is CASSVGGSNQPQHF. DNA of the CDR3: TGTGCCAGCAGTGTAGGAGGGAGCAATCAGCCCCAGCATTTT. This chain uses TRBV2 with TRBJ1-5, with D uncertain. The CDR3 loop spans 14 amino acids. V lost 4 bases and J 1 base, leaving 8 bases between the germline ends. Looked up from germline, CDR1 is SNHLY and CDR2 is FYNNEI.

This clone was seen repeatedly, ten times or more. The chain is built from TRBV5-1 and TRBJ1-1; no clear D gene. The germline CDR1 and CDR2 sequences are SGHRS and YFSETQ. Trimming stripped 2 bases from V and 4 bases from J, with 9 bases between. The CDR3 runs 13 residues. In nucleotides, the CDR3 is TGCGCCAGCAGCTTCTCCGTATCCACTGAAGCTTTCTTT. It specifies CASSFSVSTEAFF.

This CDR3 reads CASSLTLGVGYTF. The DNA for the CDR3 is TGTGCCAGCAGCTTAACGTTAGGGGTGGGCTACACCTTC. The chain carries TRBV7-3 and TRBJ1-2; tentatively, D is TRBD1 (5 bases). CDR1 is SGHTA and CDR2 is FQGTGA in the germline V gene. CDR3 length: 13 amino acids. Trimming stripped 0 bases from V and 8 bases from J, with 10 bases between.

The rearrangement links TRBV5-4 to TRBJ2-3; TRBD1 aligns across 8 bases. This CDR3 comprises 15 residues. Per germline, CDR1 SGHNT and CDR2 YYREEE (reference sequence). Germline trimming cut 1 base from V and 2 bases from J; bases unmatched to any gene: 3. CDR3 protein: CASSLSQGATDTQYF. Written as DNA, the CDR3 is TGTGCCAGCAGCTTGTCTCAGGGGGCCACAGATACGCAGTATTTT.

The rearrangement uses TRBV5-1 and TRBJ2-7, with a tentative D call TRBD1 (5 bases). Germline V gene lookup returns CDR1 SGHRS and CDR2 YFSETQ. This CDR3 contains 16 residues. V lost 2 bases, J lost 4 bases, and 19 bases lay in between. CDR3 coding DNA: TGCGCCAGCAGCTTCAGCCCAGGGAATGCCTTTTACGAGCAGTACTTC. Its protein product is CASSFSPGNAFYEQYF. Variable domain in full (rest from reference TRBV5-1 and TRBJ2-7): KAGVTQTPRYLIKTRGQQVTLSCSPISGHRSVSWYQQTPGQGLQFLFEYFSETQRNKGNFPGRFSGRQFSNSRSEMNVSTLELGDSALYLCASSFSPGNAFYEQYFGPGTRLTVT.

This chain joins TRBV2 and TRBJ1-1; no reliable D call. Trimming cost V 1 base and J 4 bases, with 7 bases left between them. The CDR3 totals 13 residues. CDR1 is SNHLY and CDR2 is FYNNEI in the germline V gene. CDR3 DNA: TGTGCCAGCAGTGAAGATCCGGGCACTGAAGCTTTCTTT. It encodes CASSEDPGTEAFF.

The CDR3 DNA reads as TGTGCCAGCGACGCTGACAGGGTGAACACTGAAGCTTTCTTT. It encodes CASDADRVNTEAFF. The chain is built from TRBV6-5 and TRBJ1-1, with 7 bases that match TRBD1. Germline values: CDR1 MNHEY, CDR2 SVGAGI. V lost 8 bases, J lost 0 bases, and 6 bases stayed unmatched. The CDR3 has 14 residues.

About this clone: Other DNA variants within this sample encode the same CDR3. This chain uses TRBV5-1 with TRBJ1-6; D might be TRBD1 (5 bases). The CDR3 covers 13 residues. The germline V and J ends were trimmed by 0 bases and 7 bases, with 5 bases remaining between them. Germline-derived CDR1 and CDR2 are SGHRS and YFSETQ. CDR3 protein: CASSLAGNSPLHF. CDR3 DNA: TGCGCCAGCAGCTTGGCAGGGAATTCACCCCTCCACTTT.